This T cell receptor beta chain comes out of a study of T-cell reconstitution after alpha-beta-depleted transplantation in children. Unique molecular identifiers were used in preparing the TCRbeta library. Each CDR3 protein is one row after TCRdb ran MiXCR on the PCR reads. In the table there are more than 500,000 distinct CDR3 sequences, about an eighth of which are singletons. To note about this clonotype: The antigen remains unidentified.

The germline V gene has CDR1 SGHRS and CDR2 YFSETQ. V gave up 7 bases and J gave up 4 bases, with 17 bases separating them. The CDR3 covers 15 residues. The study, taken as a whole, reports: As was reported, about two months after transplant, alpha-beta T cells came from several hundred expanded graft clones. T-cell counts and diversity at one year following transplant were attributed mainly to newly produced T cells.

The source was PBMCs, mostly from graft donor cells, collected 180 days after TCRalphabeta/CD19-depleted stem cell transplant. The genes are TRBV5-1 and TRBJ2-2, with D hard to call. The receptor's source is a female patient aged 2 to 10 who had a stem cell transplant for aplastic anemia, so the T cells may come from the graft donor. The DNA of the CDR3 is TGCGCCAGCCGCTCCGGGCCTTCTGGCACCGGGGAGCTGTTTTTT. Translated: CASRSGPSGTGELFF.